The T cell receptor (beta chain) described here comes from a study of shared clonotypes between healthy human individuals. Study outcomes and limitations: The study found lower generation probabilities in non-shared clonotypes than in those shared by all four donors. Despite large depth, sorted-subset datasets appeared incompletely sequenced. There were few donors, and this limited the genetic and exposure-history diversity represented.

As to this clone: Its target is unknown.

The CDR3 spans 12 residues. Per germline, CDR1 SQVTM and CDR2 ANQGSEA. V was cut by 5 bases and J by 5 bases, with 12 bases left in between. Clones were sequenced by immunoSEQ multiplex PCR, and TCRdb holds only the in-frame ones, with some missing. The sample has approximately 2.5 million clones, approximately 92% seen once. This receptor was taken from a young man in good health. Material for sequencing was naive CD4+ T cells sorted from blood. Specified subset: CD45RA+ positively selected. This chain links TRBV29-1 with TRBJ2-5; D tentatively reads TRBD1 or TRBD2 (5 bases each). The CDR3: CSVSEGMETQYF. The CDR3 DNA sequence: TGCAGCGTTTCTGAGGGGATGGAGACCCAGTACTTC.